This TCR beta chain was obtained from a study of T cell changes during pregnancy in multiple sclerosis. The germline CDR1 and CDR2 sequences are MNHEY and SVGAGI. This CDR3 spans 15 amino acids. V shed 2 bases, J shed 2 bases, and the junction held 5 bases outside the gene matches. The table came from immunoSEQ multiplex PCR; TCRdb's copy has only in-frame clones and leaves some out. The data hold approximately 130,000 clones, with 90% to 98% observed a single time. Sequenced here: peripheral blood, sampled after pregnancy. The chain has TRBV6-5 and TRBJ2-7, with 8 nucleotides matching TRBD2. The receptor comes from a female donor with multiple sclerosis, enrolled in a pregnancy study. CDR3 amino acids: CASSYSAGGTYEQYF. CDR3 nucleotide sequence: TGTGCCAGCAGTTACAGTGCGGGGGGAACCTACGAGCAGTACTTC.